One T cell receptor beta chain is described in this entry. Its antigen is still unknown. It has no much larger one-base neighbor in the sample; base qualities were not kept. The immunoSEQ Assay, which relies on bias-controlled multiplex PCR amplification of genomic DNA, was used to profile TCRbeta CDR3 regions. The study's own analysis went as follows. To quantify the absolute abundance of each unique TCRbeta CDR3 region, the sequences were collapsed and filtered. Differential abundance was assessed using a binomial (Fisher-equivalent) model and a beta-binomial model in which time-dependent variance fitted from healthy donors was added. Clones with fewer than 5 combined templates were excluded, and clones with Benjamini-Hochberg FDR below 0.01 were called differentially abundant. In the beta-binomial model, variance was expressed as a function of the total template count across the two samples, in the form v = (b*log(k)+a)^2. TCRdb took this table from immuneACCESS and kept in-frame rearrangements with V and J called. Such tables lack part of the clones; where checked against another copy, unresolved V genes explain under half of the gap, and the rest is unexplained. V and J calls and clone size are given by that table; D and trimming were obtained from the DNA. Within this sample are about 100,000 clones, with 75% to 90% of them counted one time only. 5.5% to 6.5% of the sample is held by the ten biggest clonotypes.

The sample originates from a study of identifying expanded T cells in peripheral blood (dated by TCRdb to between 2019 and 2020). Background on the whole study: Separate aliquots of the same genomic DNA pool were sequenced to produce technical replicates, and four replicates were compared in pairs. What the study reported, not specific to this receptor: It was expected by the authors that biological variance in healthy repertoires might increase further over much longer intervals, such as months to years. For all healthy donors, the variance in clone template counts between two-week samples rose significantly as total template count increased. The binomial model flagged about 1.1 differentially abundant clones between technical replicates but 15 to 17 over about 2 weeks and 19 over around four weeks. The beta-binomial model significantly reduced the number of clones called differentially abundant and the false-positive rate across all healthy-donor time intervals.

Measured from the cysteine to the phenylalanine, the CDR3 is 15 residues long. Kept here is only the CDR3 DNA, which spans 45 bases and is read in frame from base 1. CDR1 MNHEY and CDR2 SMNVEV are derived from the germline V gene (reference sequence). The junction carries 14 bases between V and J, which are trimmed by 2 bases and 4 bases respectively. During the collection period, no immune events, such as infections, were documented for the healthy donors. Healthy-donor blood repertoires served as a training cohort to calibrate time-dependent variance in a beta-binomial model of T-cell clone differential abundance. The training cohort was composed of around ten healthy donors, 3 female and 7 male. Donor ages ranged from about 29 to 65 years, with an average of approximately 43 years. Obtained from a commercial supplier, whole blood was collected from each healthy donor at three time points set about two weeks apart. For immunosequencing, genomic DNA was extracted from unsorted whole blood.

Sequencing used blood. The TCR sequence derives from a person between 18 and 70 years old in good health. The V and J segments used are TRBV27 and TRBJ1-1; D gene: possibly TRBD1, on 6 matching bases. CDR3 protein: CASSLRGGLVTEAFF. In nucleotides, the sequence is TGTGCCAGCAGTTTAAGGGGGGGGCTGGTCACTGAAGCTTTCTTT.